This T cell receptor (beta chain) is from a study of blood T cells in healthy people across ages. V was pared by 3 bases and J by 4 bases, with 9 bases between. This CDR3 is 14 amino acids long. Germline loops: CDR1 SGHTA, CDR2 FQGNSA. Primers used in a second PCR of about 6 to 12 cycles were a sample-barcoded 5' primer and a J-beta primer mix. Each sample yielded at least 2.5 million CDR3-containing paired-end reads. TCRdb fed the 5' RACE reads into MiXCR, producing one record per CDR3 protein. The sample contains 890,000 or so distinct CDR3 sequences, around 62% of which appear only once. This clonotype was counted a single time.

V gene TRBV7-2 combines with J gene TRBJ2-2, with D tentatively TRBD2 (6 bases). Sample: blood. This sequence was found in a man in his thirties or forties in good health. The chain's CDR3 is CASSFETSTGELFF. In DNA, the CDR3 is TGTGCCAGCAGCTTCGAGACTAGCACCGGGGAGCTGTTTTTT. Full variable domain (outside the CDR3, taken from reference TRBV7-2 and TRBJ2-2): GAGVSQSPSNKVTEKGKDVELRCDPISGHTALYWYRQSLGQGLEFLIYFQGNSAPDKSGLPSDRFSAERTGGSVSTLTIQRTQQEDSAVYLCASSFETSTGELFFGEGSRLTVL.